These T cell receptor beta chains were read from a single sample in a study of patients and donors after allogeneic stem cell transplantation. MiXCR, run by TCRdb on the RT-PCR reads, gives a single entry per CDR3 protein. The data contain some 200,000 distinct CDR3 sequences, around two fifths of them singletons. The specimen sequenced was blood, either unsorted or a sorted T cell fraction (not recorded which). These receptor sequences come from a human donor who was either an allogeneic HSCT recipient or a stem cell or donor lymphocyte infusion donor (not recorded which). It is not recorded whose cells these are; they may come from a transplant donor. CDR3s include the opening cysteine and the closing phenylalanine or tryptophan.

CDR3aa	v_gene	j_gene
CASSSYPGTGASNTGELFF	TRBV4-3	TRBJ2-2
CSAKGYTEAFF	TRBV20-1	TRBJ1-1
CATTRQGLGTGELFF	TRBV15	TRBJ2-2
CASSYSDGIPNYGYTF	TRBV6-5	TRBJ1-2
CASSRGGTGNTEAFF	TRBV12-3/TRBV12-4	TRBJ1-1
CASSRRGPNQPQHF	TRBV3-1	TRBJ1-5
CASSPRLANTGELFF	TRBV19	TRBJ2-2
CATSGDSKSNTDTQYF	TRBV15	TRBJ2-3
CASSGEAETQYF	TRBV11-3	TRBJ2-5
CASSLDLTGEPDTGELFF	TRBV5-1	TRBJ2-2
CSAWTGADNGYTF	TRBV29-1	TRBJ1-2
CASSSSGTQMGGNQPQHF	TRBV7-8	TRBJ1-5
CASEGGGTEAFF	TRBV7-9	TRBJ1-1
CSVESGRGIDTEAFF	TRBV29-1	TRBJ1-1
CSVTQGSYEQYF	TRBV29-1	TRBJ2-7
CSARPPNPTDEQYF	TRBV20-1	TRBJ2-7
CSAKNRGSFEKLFF	TRBV20-1	TRBJ1-4
CASSEGQGGSYNEQFF	TRBV9	TRBJ2-1
CASRPGVYNEQFF	TRBV21-1	TRBJ2-1
CSARTGHNSPLHF	TRBV20-1	TRBJ1-6
CASSLRTQPSTDTQYF	TRBV6-6	TRBJ2-3
CASSYGDRGSISDTQYF	TRBV6-5	TRBJ2-3
CASSLAFYRDSPYEQYF	TRBV5-1	TRBJ2-7
CASSRFSGRDYEQYF	TRBV14	TRBJ2-7
CASSPHAGFTEAFF	TRBV5-5	TRBJ1-1
CASSFTGRTDTQYF	TRBV12-3/TRBV12-4	TRBJ2-3
CATSIGKNTEAFF	TRBV15	TRBJ1-1